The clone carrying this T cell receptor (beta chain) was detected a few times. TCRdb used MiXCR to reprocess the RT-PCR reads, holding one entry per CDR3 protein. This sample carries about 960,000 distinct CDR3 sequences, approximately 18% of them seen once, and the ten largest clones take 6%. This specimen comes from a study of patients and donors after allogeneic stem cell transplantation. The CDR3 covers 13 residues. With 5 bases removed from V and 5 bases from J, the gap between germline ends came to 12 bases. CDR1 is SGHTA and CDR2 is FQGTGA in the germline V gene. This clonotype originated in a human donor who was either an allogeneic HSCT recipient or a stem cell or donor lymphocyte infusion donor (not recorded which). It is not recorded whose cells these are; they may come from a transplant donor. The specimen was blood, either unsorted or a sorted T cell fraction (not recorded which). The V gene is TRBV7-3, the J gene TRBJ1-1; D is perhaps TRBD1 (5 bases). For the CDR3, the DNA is TGTGCCAGCAGCGGGGGTAAAGGGACTGAAGCTTTCTTT. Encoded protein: CASSGGKGTEAFF.